The source of this TCR beta chain is a study of blood T cell repertoires in COVID-19. This clone was seen just once. Original methodology: Using reference gene primer amplification, nucleated cell counts were estimated. TCRdb's table, derived via immunoSEQ multiplex PCR, lists solely in-frame clones and lacks some. The V and J calls and clone size are taken from that table; D and trimming were inferred from the DNA. The table includes 250,000 to 400,000 clones, 75% to 90% detected once. Germline V lookup: CDR1 MRHNA, CDR2 SNTAGT. V was cut by 0 bases and J by 6 bases, with 6 bases left in between. The CDR3 totals 14 residues.

This TCR derives from a woman between 25 and 40 years old with COVID-19, enrolled during active disease. Source material: peripheral blood. The chain joins TRBV6-4 to TRBJ1-6; tentative D call: TRBD1 (6 bases). CDR3 region: CASSDSGGNSPLHF. CDR3 DNA: TGTGCCAGCAGTGACTCAGGGGGTAATTCACCCCTCCACTTT.